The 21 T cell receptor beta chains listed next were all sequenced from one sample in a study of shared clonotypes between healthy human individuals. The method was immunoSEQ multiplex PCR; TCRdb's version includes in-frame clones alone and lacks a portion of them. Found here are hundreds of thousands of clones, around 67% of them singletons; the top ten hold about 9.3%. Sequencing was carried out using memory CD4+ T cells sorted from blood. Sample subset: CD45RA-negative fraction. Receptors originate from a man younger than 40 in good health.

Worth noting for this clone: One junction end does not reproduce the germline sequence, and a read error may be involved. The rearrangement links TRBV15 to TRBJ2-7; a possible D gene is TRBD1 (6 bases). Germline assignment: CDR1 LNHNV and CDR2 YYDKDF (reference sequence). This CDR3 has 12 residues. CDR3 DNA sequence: TGTGCCACCAGCAGAGATCAACAGGGTTTGCACTTC. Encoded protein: CATSRDQQGLHF.

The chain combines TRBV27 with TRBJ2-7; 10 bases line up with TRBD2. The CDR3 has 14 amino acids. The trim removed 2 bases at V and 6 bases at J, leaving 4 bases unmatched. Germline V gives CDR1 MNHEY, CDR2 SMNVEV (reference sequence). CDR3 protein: CASSLIPSGGEQYF. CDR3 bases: TGTGCCAGCAGTTTAATTCCTAGCGGGGGCGAGCAGTACTTC.

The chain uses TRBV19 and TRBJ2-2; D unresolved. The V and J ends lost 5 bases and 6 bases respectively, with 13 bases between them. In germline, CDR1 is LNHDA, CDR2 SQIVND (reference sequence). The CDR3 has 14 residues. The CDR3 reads CASSGQAVSGELFF. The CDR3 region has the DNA TGTGCCAGTAGTGGGCAGGCGGTTTCCGGGGAGCTGTTTTTT.

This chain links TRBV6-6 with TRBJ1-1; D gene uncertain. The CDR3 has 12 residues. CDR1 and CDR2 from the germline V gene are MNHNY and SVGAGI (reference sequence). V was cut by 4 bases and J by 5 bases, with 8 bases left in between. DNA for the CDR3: TGTGCCAGCAGTTTTAGGGAAACTGAAGCTTTCTTT. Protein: CASSFRETEAFF.

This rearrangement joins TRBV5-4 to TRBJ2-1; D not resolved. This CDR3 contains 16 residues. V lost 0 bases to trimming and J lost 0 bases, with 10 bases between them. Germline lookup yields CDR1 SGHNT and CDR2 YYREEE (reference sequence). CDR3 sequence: CASSLGSRRSYNEQFF. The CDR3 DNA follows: TGTGCCAGCAGCTTGGGTAGCCGTCGCTCCTACAATGAGCAGTTCTTC.

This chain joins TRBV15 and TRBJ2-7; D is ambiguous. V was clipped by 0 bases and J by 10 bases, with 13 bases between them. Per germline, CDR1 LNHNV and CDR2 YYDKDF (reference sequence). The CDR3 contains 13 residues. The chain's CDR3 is CATSRDESTEQYF. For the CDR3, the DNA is TGTGCCACCAGCAGAGATGAATCTACGGAACAGTACTTC.

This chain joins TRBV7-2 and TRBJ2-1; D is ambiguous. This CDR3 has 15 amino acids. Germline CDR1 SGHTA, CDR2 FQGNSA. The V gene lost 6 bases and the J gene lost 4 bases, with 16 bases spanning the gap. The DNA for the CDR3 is TGTGCCAGCAGTGCCACCAACCCCCAGTACAATGAGCAGTTCTTC. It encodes CASSATNPQYNEQFF. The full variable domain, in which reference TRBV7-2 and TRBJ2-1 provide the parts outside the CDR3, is GAGVSQSPSNKVTEKGKDVELRCDPISGHTALYWYRQSLGQGLEFLIYFQGNSAPDKSGLPSDRFSAERTGGSVSTLTIQRTQQEDSAVYLCASSATNPQYNEQFFGPGTRLTVL.

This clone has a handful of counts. The DNA for the CDR3 is TGCAGTGCTAGCTCCCCCGGGGAGCTGTTTTTT. Translated: CSASSPGELFF. This sequence joins TRBV20-1 and TRBJ2-2; no firm D call. Germline V lookup: CDR1 DFQATT, CDR2 SNEGSKA (reference sequence). The CDR3 has 11 residues. The V and J ends lost 3 bases and 6 bases respectively, with 5 bases between them.

CDR3 in DNA: TGTGCCATCAGTGAGTGGGACTACGAGCAGTACTTC. Amino acid sequence: CAISEWDYEQYF. This sequence joins TRBV10-3 and TRBJ2-7; no clear D. Per the germline V gene, CDR1 is ENHRY and CDR2 is SYGVKD. V lost 1 base and J 3 bases, leaving 4 bases between the germline ends. The CDR3 spans 12 residues.

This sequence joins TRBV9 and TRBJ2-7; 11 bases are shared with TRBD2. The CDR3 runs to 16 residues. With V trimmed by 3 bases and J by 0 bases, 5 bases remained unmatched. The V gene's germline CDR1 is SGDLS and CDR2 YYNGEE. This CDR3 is CASSGAGTSGSYEQYF. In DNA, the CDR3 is TGTGCCAGCAGCGGAGCGGGGACTAGCGGCTCCTACGAGCAGTACTTC.

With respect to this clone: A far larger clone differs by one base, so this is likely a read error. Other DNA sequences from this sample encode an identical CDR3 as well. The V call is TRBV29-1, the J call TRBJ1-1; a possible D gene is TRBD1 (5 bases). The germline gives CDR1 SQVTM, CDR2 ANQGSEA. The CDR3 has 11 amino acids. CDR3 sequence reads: CSFNKGTEAFF. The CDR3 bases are TGCAGTTTCAATAAGGGGACTGAGGCTTTCTTT. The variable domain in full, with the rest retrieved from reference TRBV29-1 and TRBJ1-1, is SAVISQKPSRDICQRGTSLTIQCQVDSQVTMMFWYRQQPGQSLTLIATANQGSEATYESGFVIDKFPISRPNLTFSTLTVSNMSPEDSSIYLCSFNKGTEAFFGQGTRLTVV.

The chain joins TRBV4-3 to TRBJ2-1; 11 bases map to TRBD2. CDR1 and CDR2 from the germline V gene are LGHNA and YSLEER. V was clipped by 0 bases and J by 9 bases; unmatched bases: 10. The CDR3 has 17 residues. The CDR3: CASSQDWGSGRAGEQFF. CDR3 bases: TGCGCCAGCAGCCAAGATTGGGGTAGCGGGAGGGCGGGTGAGCAGTTCTTC.

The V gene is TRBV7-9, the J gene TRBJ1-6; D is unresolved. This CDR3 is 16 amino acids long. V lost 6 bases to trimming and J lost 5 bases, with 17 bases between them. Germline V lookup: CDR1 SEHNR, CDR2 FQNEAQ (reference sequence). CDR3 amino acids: CASSPLRVGHNSPLHF. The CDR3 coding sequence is TGTGCCAGCAGTCCTCTAAGGGTGGGCCATAATTCACCCCTCCACTTT.

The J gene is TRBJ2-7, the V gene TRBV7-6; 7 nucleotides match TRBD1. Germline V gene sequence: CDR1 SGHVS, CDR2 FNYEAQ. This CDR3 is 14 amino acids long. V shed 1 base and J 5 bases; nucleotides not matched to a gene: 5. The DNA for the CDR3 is TGTGCCAGCAGCTTAGAGATTACAGGGGACGAGCAGTACTTC. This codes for CASSLEITGDEQYF.

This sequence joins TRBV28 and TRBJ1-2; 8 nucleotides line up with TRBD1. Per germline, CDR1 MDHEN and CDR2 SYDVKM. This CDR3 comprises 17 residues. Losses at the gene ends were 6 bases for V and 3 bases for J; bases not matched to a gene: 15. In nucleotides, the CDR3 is TGTGCCAGCAGCCGTAGACAGGGGCGCAACGTCCACTATGGCTACACCTTC. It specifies CASSRRQGRNVHYGYTF.

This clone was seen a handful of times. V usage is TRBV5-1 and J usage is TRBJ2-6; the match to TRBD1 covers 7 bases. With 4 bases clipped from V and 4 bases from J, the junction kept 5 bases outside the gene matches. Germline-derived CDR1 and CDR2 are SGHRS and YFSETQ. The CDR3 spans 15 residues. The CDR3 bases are TGCGCCAGCAGCCCACAGGGGTCAGGGGCCAACGTCCTGACTTTC. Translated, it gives CASSPQGSGANVLTF.

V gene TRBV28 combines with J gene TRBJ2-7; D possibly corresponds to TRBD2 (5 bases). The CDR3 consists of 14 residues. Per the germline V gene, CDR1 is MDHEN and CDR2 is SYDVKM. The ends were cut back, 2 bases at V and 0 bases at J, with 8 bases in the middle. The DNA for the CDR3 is TGTGCCAGCAGTTTAGTGGGGAGCTCCTACGAGCAGTACTTC. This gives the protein CASSLVGSSYEQYF.

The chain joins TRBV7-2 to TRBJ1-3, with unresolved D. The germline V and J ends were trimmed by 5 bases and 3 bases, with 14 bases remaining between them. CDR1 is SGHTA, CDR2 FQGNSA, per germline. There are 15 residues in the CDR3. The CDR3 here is CASSPRPVGGNTIYF. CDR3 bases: TGTGCCAGCAGCCCGAGACCCGTGGGTGGAAACACCATATATTTT.

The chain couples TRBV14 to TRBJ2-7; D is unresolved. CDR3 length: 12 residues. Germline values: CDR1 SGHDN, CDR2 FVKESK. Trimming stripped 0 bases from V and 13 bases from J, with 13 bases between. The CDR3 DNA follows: TGTGCCAGCAGCCAAGACAGCAGAAGTAACTACTTC. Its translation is CASSQDSRSNYF.

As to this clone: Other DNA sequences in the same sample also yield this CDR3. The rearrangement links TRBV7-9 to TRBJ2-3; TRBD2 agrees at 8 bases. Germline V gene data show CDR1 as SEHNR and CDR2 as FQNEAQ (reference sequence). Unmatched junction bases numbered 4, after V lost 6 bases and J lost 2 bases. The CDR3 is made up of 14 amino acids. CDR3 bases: TGTGCCAGCAGTTTACTAGCGGTCACAGATACGCAGTATTTT. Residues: CASSLLAVTDTQYF. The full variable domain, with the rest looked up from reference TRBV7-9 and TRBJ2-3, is DTGVSQNPRHKITKRGQNVTFRCDPISEHNRLYWYRQTLGQGPEFLTYFQNEAQLEKSRLLSDRFSAERPKGSFSTLEIQRTEQGDSAMYLCASSLLAVTDTQYFGPGTRLTVL.

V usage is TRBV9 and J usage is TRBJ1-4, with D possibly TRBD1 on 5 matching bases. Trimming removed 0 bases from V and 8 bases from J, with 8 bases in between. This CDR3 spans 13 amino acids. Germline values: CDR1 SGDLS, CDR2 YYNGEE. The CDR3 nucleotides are TGTGCCAGCAGCGTAGAGGGACGAGAAAAACTGTTTTTT. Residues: CASSVEGREKLFF.